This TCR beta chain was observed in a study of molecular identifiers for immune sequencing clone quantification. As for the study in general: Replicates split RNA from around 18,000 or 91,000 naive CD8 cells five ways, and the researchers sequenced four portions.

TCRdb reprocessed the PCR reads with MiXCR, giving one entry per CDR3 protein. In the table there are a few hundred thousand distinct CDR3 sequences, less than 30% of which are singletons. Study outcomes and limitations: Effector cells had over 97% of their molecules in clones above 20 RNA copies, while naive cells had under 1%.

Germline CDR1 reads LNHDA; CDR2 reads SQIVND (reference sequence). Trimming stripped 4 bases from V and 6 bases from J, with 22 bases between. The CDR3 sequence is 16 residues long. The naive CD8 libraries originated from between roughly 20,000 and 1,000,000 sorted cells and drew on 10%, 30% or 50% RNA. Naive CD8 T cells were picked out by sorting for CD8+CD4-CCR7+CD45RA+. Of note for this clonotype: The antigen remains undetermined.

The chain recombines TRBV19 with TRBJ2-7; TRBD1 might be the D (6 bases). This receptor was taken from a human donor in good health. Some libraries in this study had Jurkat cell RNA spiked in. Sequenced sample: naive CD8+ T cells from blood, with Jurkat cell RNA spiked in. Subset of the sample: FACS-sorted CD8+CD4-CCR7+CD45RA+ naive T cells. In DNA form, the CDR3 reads TGTGCCAGTAGTAGCTATCCGACAGGTCCCCTCGGCGAGCAGTACTTC. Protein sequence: CASSSYPTGPLGEQYF.